A single sample is the source of the 23 T cell receptor beta chains below, sequenced in a study of shared clonotypes between healthy human individuals. The protocol was immunoSEQ multiplex PCR, while the TCRdb copy is restricted to in-frame clones and leaves out a portion. The sample shows some 2.4 million clones, roughly 93% of them seen only once. What was sequenced was naive CD4+ T cells from PBMCs. The subset was: CD45RA+ positively selected. These receptors were taken from a man between 18 and 35 years old in good health. Some clones in this sample may be carry-over from other donors' samples.

As for this clone: The sample has other DNA sequences that encode this CDR3 too. This sequence joins TRBV28 and TRBJ1-5; D is ambiguous. V was clipped by 3 bases and J by 8 bases, with 5 bases between them. CDR1 is MDHEN, CDR2 SYDVKM, per germline. This CDR3 has 11 amino acids. CDR3 sequence (DNA): TGTGCCAGCAGTTTGAGGGAGCCCCAGCATTTT. Translation gives CASSLREPQHF. Full variable domain (missing parts from reference TRBV28 and TRBJ1-5): DVKVTQSSRYLVKRTGEKVFLECVQDMDHENMFWYRQDPGLGLRLIYFSYDVKMKEKGDIPEGYSVSREKKERFSLILESASTNQTSMYLCASSLREPQHFGDGTRLSIL.

This clone was seen a handful of times. Other nucleotide sequences in the sample specify the same CDR3. The chain combines TRBV4-1 with TRBJ1-5; D not certain. The CDR3 length is 12 residues. CDR1 and CDR2 (germline): MGHRA, YSYEKL. Trimming stripped 2 bases from V and 6 bases from J, with 5 bases between. CDR3 coding DNA: TGCGCCAGCAGCCAACGGGGTCAGCCCCAGCATTTT. Translated: CASSQRGQPQHF.

The V and J genes are TRBV5-5 and TRBJ1-2; D is perhaps TRBD1 (5 bases). The germline CDR1 and CDR2 sequences are SGHKS and YYEKEE (reference sequence). Between the trimmed V and J ends, which lost 0 bases and 4 bases, there was a span of 10 bases. The CDR3 is 14 residues long. The CDR3 DNA sequence: TGTGCCAGCAGCTTGGACGGGGGGAGCTATGGCTACACCTTC. This gives the protein CASSLDGGSYGYTF.

The chain has TRBV9 and TRBJ2-7; perhaps TRBD2 as D (5 bases). Per germline, CDR1 SGDLS and CDR2 YYNGEE. The CDR3 covers 15 residues. Trimming pared 5 bases from V and 2 bases from J, leaving 17 bases between. The CDR3 protein is CASSDDTRSTYEQYF. The CDR3 DNA sequence: TGTGCCAGCAGTGATGATACTAGATCGACCTACGAGCAGTACTTC.

The chain has TRBV7-2 and TRBJ2-2, with unresolved D. In germline, CDR1 is SGHTA, CDR2 FQGNSA. V was pared by 1 base and J by 1 base, with 7 bases between. The CDR3 consists of 15 residues. As DNA, the CDR3 is TGTGCCAGCAGCTTAGGACTTCTGAACACCGGGGAGCTGTTTTTT. It codes for CASSLGLLNTGELFF.

This chain links TRBV6-5 with TRBJ2-3; D remains ambiguous. The CDR3 is made up of 11 amino acids. Germline V gives CDR1 MNHEY, CDR2 SVGAGI. The germline V and J ends were trimmed by 8 bases and 1 base, with 4 bases remaining between them. The CDR3 sequence: CASGRTDTQYF. The DNA of the CDR3 is TGTGCCAGCGGACGCACAGATACGCAGTATTTT.

This clone was found once. V and J are TRBV4-2 and TRBJ2-1; tentatively, D is TRBD2 (6 bases). From germline, CDR1 is LGHNA and CDR2 YNFKEQ. With 3 bases removed from V and 6 bases from J, the gap between germline ends came to 18 bases. CDR3 length equals 16 residues. The CDR3 here is CASSHISGGDSNEQFF. The CDR3 bases are TGTGCCAGCAGCCATATTAGCGGAGGAGATTCCAATGAGCAGTTCTTC.

The chain carries TRBV4-1 and TRBJ2-1; D is possibly TRBD2 (5 bases). V was pared by 1 base and J by 6 bases, with 13 bases between. The germline V gene has CDR1 MGHRA and CDR2 YSYEKL. There are 15 residues in the CDR3. In nucleotides, the CDR3 is TGCGCCAGCAGCCAAGTGACGGGTGCGGGCAATGAGCAGTTCTTC. It encodes CASSQVTGAGNEQFF.

This clone is a singleton in its sample. The V call is TRBV7-2, the J call TRBJ2-2, with a tentative D call TRBD1 (6 bases). The CDR3 runs 15 residues. Germline V gives CDR1 SGHTA, CDR2 FQGNSA. The V end lost 5 bases, the J end lost 1 base, and 11 bases lay between the germline ends. CDR3 nucleotide sequence: TGTGCCAGCAGCATACAGGGAAGGAACACCGGGGAGCTGTTTTTT. Translating it yields CASSIQGRNTGELFF.

This chain links TRBV6-1 with TRBJ2-5; D is possibly TRBD1 (7 bases). The V and J ends lost 4 bases and 6 bases respectively, with 12 bases between them. Germline CDR1 MNHNS, CDR2 SASEGT. CDR3 length equals 13 residues. The DNA of the CDR3 is TGTGCCAGCAGTGTTGCAGGGGGGCAGACCCAGTACTTC. It translates to CASSVAGGQTQYF.

This clone showed up just once. Other DNA sequences of this sample code for an identical CDR3. The chain couples TRBV6-1 to TRBJ1-5; D not certain. In germline, CDR1 is MNHNS, CDR2 SASEGT. There are 12 residues in the CDR3. V lost 5 bases, J lost 2 bases, and 4 bases lay in between. The CDR3 nucleotides are TGTGCCAGCAGTCGAGGCAATCAGCCCCAGCATTTT. Its translation: CASSRGNQPQHF.

The chain links TRBV18 to TRBJ1-3; weak D call: TRBD1 (6 bases). CDR3 length: 18 residues. Germline values: CDR1 KGHSH, CDR2 LQKENI. Trimming shortened V by 2 bases and J by 0 bases, and 17 bases separated the two germline ends. The CDR3 bases are TGTGCCAGCTCACCAGTTAGGACAGACTATTTCTCTGGAAACACCATATATTTT. Translating it yields CASSPVRTDYFSGNTIYF.

This rearrangement joins TRBV6-1 to TRBJ2-3; 7 nucleotides line up with TRBD2. J lost 3 bases, V lost 6 bases, and 9 bases had no gene match. CDR1 is MNHNS, CDR2 SASEGT, per germline. This CDR3 comprises 15 residues. CDR3 sequence: CASRPPGLSTDTQYF. The CDR3 DNA reads TGTGCCAGCAGGCCCCCGGGACTAAGTACAGATACGCAGTATTTT.

With regard to this clone: Other DNA sequences in the same sample also yield this CDR3. The chain joins TRBV28 to TRBJ2-7, with TRBD1 as a possible D gene (5 bases). V shed 2 bases and J shed 6 bases, with 8 bases lying between them. This CDR3 is 12 amino acids long. The germline gives CDR1 MDHEN, CDR2 SYDVKM. DNA for the CDR3: TGTGCCAGCAGTTTACAGGGTTCCGAGCAGTACTTC. Amino acid sequence: CASSLQGSEQYF.

This clone was detected only once. This chain uses TRBV5-4 with TRBJ2-7; 9 bases fit TRBD1. The CDR3 runs 15 residues. Germline V CDR1 and CDR2: SGHNT, YYREEE (reference sequence). Unmatched junction bases numbered 6, after V lost 5 bases and J lost 0 bases. The CDR3 protein is CASRKDRGFSYEQYF. The CDR3 nucleotides are TGTGCCAGCAGGAAAGACAGGGGGTTCTCCTACGAGCAGTACTTC.

The chain is built from TRBV18 and TRBJ2-7; tentatively, D is TRBD2 (5 bases). The CDR3 covers 14 residues. CDR1 is KGHSH and CDR2 is LQKENI in the germline V gene. The V gene lost 2 bases and the J gene lost 1 base, with 9 bases spanning the gap. DNA of the CDR3: TGTGCCAGCTCACCAACTAGATCGTCCTACGAGCAGTACTTC. This codes for CASSPTRSSYEQYF.

The J gene is TRBJ2-3, the V gene TRBV25-1; either TRBD1 or TRBD2 may fit D (6 bases each). This CDR3 has 15 amino acids. From germline, CDR1 is MGHDK and CDR2 SYGVNS. V dropped 1 base and J dropped 6 bases, with 14 bases sitting between them. Here the CDR3 reads CASSESDRRDDTQYF. For the CDR3, the DNA is TGTGCCAGCAGTGAATCCGACAGGCGGGATGATACGCAGTATTTT.

This sequence joins TRBV5-4 and TRBJ2-7; unclear D gene. This CDR3 is built from 14 residues. The V gene lost 0 bases and the J gene lost 7 bases, with 14 bases spanning the gap. Germline V CDR1 and CDR2: SGHNT, YYREEE (reference sequence). CDR3 DNA: TGTGCCAGCAGCTTGGAGCCGGGTTTCGGGGAGCAGTACTTC. Translating gives CASSLEPGFGEQYF.

The chain couples TRBV11-2 to TRBJ2-1; 9 nucleotides line up with TRBD2. Germline V gene data show CDR1 as SGHAT and CDR2 as FQNNGV. The CDR3 consists of 15 residues. J was trimmed by 10 bases and V by 4 bases; bases with no gene match: 11. CDR3 in amino acids: CASSSSRGRAKEQFF. Written as DNA, the CDR3 is TGTGCCAGCAGCTCCTCGCGCGGGAGGGCCAAAGAGCAGTTCTTC.

CDR3 residues: CAWDIGLAASTDTQYF. CDR3 coding DNA: TGTGCCTGGGACATCGGACTAGCGGCTAGCACAGATACGCAGTATTTT. The V call is TRBV30, the J call TRBJ2-3; 10 positions agree with TRBD2. V lost 5 bases and J lost 0; bases outside the gene matches: 8. The CDR3 length is 16 residues. From germline, CDR1 is GTSNPN and CDR2 SVGIG (reference sequence).

Concerning this clone itself: The same CDR3 is also encoded by other DNA sequences in this sample. The V and J genes are TRBV18 and TRBJ2-7; TRBD2 aligns across 8 bases. V lost 4 bases to trimming and J lost 1 base; unmatched junction nucleotides: 3. This CDR3 is built from 14 residues. CDR1 and CDR2 from the germline V gene are KGHSH and LQKENI. The CDR3 nucleotides are TGTGCCAGCTCACAGGCGGGAGGTTCCTACGAGCAGTACTTC. It specifies CASSQAGGSYEQYF.

Of note for this clone: The same CDR3 can be traced to other DNA sequences in this sample. The chain recombines TRBV19 with TRBJ1-1; D is unresolved. Per the germline V gene, CDR1 is LNHDA and CDR2 is SQIVND (reference sequence). CDR3 size: 13 residues. Trimming pared 2 bases from V and 5 bases from J, leaving 9 bases between. The CDR3, as DNA: TGTGCCAGTAGTATACTCCGAGGAACTGAAGCTTTCTTT. Its translation: CASSILRGTEAFF. Full variable domain (missing parts from reference TRBV19 and TRBJ1-1): DGGITQSPKYLFRKEGQNVTLSCEQNLNHDAMYWYRQDPGQGLRLIYYSQIVNDFQKGDIAEGYSVSREKKESFPLTVTSAQKNPTAFYLCASSILRGTEAFFGQGTRLTVV.

The sample holds one count of this clone. The V call is TRBV6-5, the J call TRBJ2-5, with 8 bases lining up with TRBD2. V was pared by 2 bases and J by 4 bases, with 9 bases of the junction left unmatched. The CDR3 contains 16 residues. Germline values: CDR1 MNHEY, CDR2 SVGAGI. CDR3 bases: TGTGCCAGCAGTTACACCGGGAGGGGCGGAGGAGAGACCCAGTACTTC. Translating gives CASSYTGRGGGETQYF.